Shown below are 18 T cell receptor beta chains from a single sample sequenced in a study of cytomegalovirus exposure and HLA in healthy donors. Clones were sequenced by immunoSEQ multiplex PCR, and TCRdb holds only the in-frame ones, with some missing. The sample records about 280,000 clones, roughly 88% being singletons. Sequenced material: PBMCs. The source is a woman younger than 35 in good health and CMV-seronegative.

In DNA form, the CDR3 reads TGTGCAACGAAACAGGCTAGAAGGGATGGCTACACCTTC. Translating gives CATKQARRDGYTF. The chain employs TRBV28 and TRBJ1-2; perhaps TRBD1 as D (5 bases). This CDR3 has 13 residues. Germline V gene sequence: CDR1 MDHEN, CDR2 SYDVKM.

CDR3 in DNA: TGCGCCAGAACCCGCGGACTAGCGGGCACAGATACGCAGTATTTT. This sequence encodes CARTRGLAGTDTQYF. V usage is TRBV10-2 and J usage is TRBJ2-3; 10 nucleotides agree with TRBD2. Germline CDR1 reads WSHSY; CDR2 reads SAAADI. This CDR3 is built from 15 residues. Losses at the gene ends were 9 bases for V and 1 base for J; bases not matched to a gene: 7.

The chain recombines TRBV18 with TRBJ2-1; weak D call: TRBD1 (5 bases). CDR3 length: 12 amino acids. V gave up 2 bases and J gave up 7 bases, with 6 bases separating them. Germline CDR1 reads KGHSH; CDR2 reads LQKENI. In nucleotides, the CDR3 is TGTGCCAGCTCACCAGCAGGGAATGAGCAGTTCTTC. Protein sequence: CASSPAGNEQFF.

The chain combines TRBV7-6 with TRBJ2-1; 11 bases fit TRBD2. The CDR3 sequence is 18 residues long. The V segment lost 1 base and the J segment 7 bases; nucleotides outside the gene matches: 12. CDR1 SGHVS and CDR2 FNYEAQ come from the germline V gene. CDR3 in DNA: TGTGCCAGCAGCTTAGTAGTTCAAGCTAGCGGGAGGATTAATGAGCAGTTCTTC. Translated: CASSLVVQASGRINEQFF.

This chain connects TRBV7-3 to TRBJ2-1; 8 bases align to TRBD2. This CDR3 contains 15 residues. Germline CDR1 reads SGHTA; CDR2 reads FQGTGA. J gave up 5 bases and V 1 base, and 4 bases lay outside the gene matches. The CDR3 loop reads CASSLIGTRNNEQFF. CDR3 nucleotide sequence: TGTGCCAGCAGCTTAATTGGGACTAGGAACAATGAGCAGTTCTTC.

The chain carries TRBV29-1 and TRBJ2-7; D might be TRBD2 (6 bases). Germline lookup yields CDR1 SQVTM and CDR2 ANQGSEA. The CDR3 consists of 17 residues. V lost 4 bases and J 2 bases, leaving 24 bases between the germline ends. The CDR3 spells CSVVYGGRGRQTYEQYF. CDR3 nucleotides: TGCAGCGTTGTTTATGGGGGACGGGGGAGGCAAACCTACGAGCAGTACTTC.

J is TRBJ2-2 and V is TRBV5-1, with 9 bases matching TRBD1. The CDR3 extends over 14 amino acids. Per germline, CDR1 SGHRS and CDR2 YFSETQ. V trimming: 4 bases; J trimming: 5 bases; junction bases outside the gene matches: 3. For the CDR3, the DNA is TGCGCCAGCAGCAAGGGACAGGGAACCGGGGAGCTGTTTTTT. Amino acids: CASSKGQGTGELFF.

V gene TRBV11-3 combines with J gene TRBJ2-5, with D perhaps matching TRBD2 (6 bases). V lost 2 bases to trimming and J lost 5 bases, with 9 bases between them. The CDR3 is 13 amino acids. The germline V gene has CDR1 SGHNT and CDR2 YENEEA. CDR3 in DNA: TGTGCCAGCAGCTTACGGGGGTCCGAGACCCAGTACTTC. It encodes CASSLRGSETQYF.

The CDR3 DNA sequence: TGTGCCAGCAGCATTTCTCAGGGAACGGCCTACGAGCAGTACTTC. Encoded protein: CASSISQGTAYEQYF. The V call is TRBV9, the J call TRBJ2-7, with D maybe TRBD1 (5 bases). The germline V and J ends were trimmed by 4 bases and 2 bases, with 16 bases remaining between them. CDR1 and CDR2 (germline): SGDLS, YYNGEE. The length of the CDR3 is 15 residues.

The CDR3 loop reads CASRPGGGARQPQHF. The CDR3 region has the DNA TGTGCCAGCAGGCCCGGGGGGGGCGCGAGGCAGCCCCAGCATTTT. The J gene is TRBJ1-5, the V gene TRBV28, with D perhaps TRBD1 (6 bases). Trimming stripped 6 bases from V and 7 bases from J, with 19 bases between. Germline assignment: CDR1 MDHEN and CDR2 SYDVKM. The CDR3 has 15 residues.

The chain uses TRBV5-1 and TRBJ2-7, with 11 bases that match TRBD2. Germline assignment: CDR1 SGHRS and CDR2 YFSETQ. With 4 bases clipped from V and 6 bases from J, the junction kept 15 bases outside the gene matches. The CDR3 is made up of 17 amino acids. The CDR3, as DNA: TGCGCCAGCAGCCCCCGGGTAGCGGGAGGGCCTCCCTCCGAGCAGTACTTC. This sequence encodes CASSPRVAGGPPSEQYF.

A single count supports this clone. This chain connects TRBV7-2 to TRBJ2-1; possible D gene TRBD2, 6 bases. The V end was cut by 8 bases, the J end by 0 bases, with 14 bases between. Germline V CDR1 and CDR2: SGHTA, FQGNSA. The CDR3 spans 15 residues. The CDR3 sequence: CASAESGPSYNEQFF. CDR3 sequence (DNA): TGTGCCAGCGCTGAAAGCGGGCCCTCCTACAATGAGCAGTTCTTC.

This chain connects TRBV7-8 to TRBJ2-7; D is ambiguous. V was shortened by 1 base and J by 7 bases, with 11 bases between the two germline ends. This CDR3 region has 13 residues. Germline lookup yields CDR1 SGHVS and CDR2 FQNEAQ. The CDR3 nucleotides read TGTGCCAGCAGCTTAGTGCCACTTCGGGAGCAGTACTTC. It encodes CASSLVPLREQYF.

The CDR3 nucleotides are TGCGCCAGCAGCCAGCCTAGCGGGAGGGCCAGTCCTGGGGAGCAGTACTTC. Its protein product is CASSQPSGRASPGEQYF. V gene TRBV4-1 combines with J gene TRBJ2-7; 12 nucleotides align to TRBD2. The CDR3 spans 17 residues. V shed 3 bases and J 7 bases; nucleotides not matched to a gene: 13. Germline CDR1 MGHRA, CDR2 YSYEKL.

V and J are TRBV2 and TRBJ2-1, with 11 positions matching TRBD1. Unmatched junction bases numbered 8, after V lost 6 bases and J lost 7 bases. The CDR3 has 15 amino acids. CDR1 is SNHLY, CDR2 FYNNEI, per germline. The CDR3: CASRPGTGGDNEQFF. The CDR3 DNA sequence: TGTGCCAGCAGGCCCGGGACAGGGGGTGATAATGAGCAGTTCTTC.

This clone showed up just once. The gene calls are TRBV28 and TRBJ2-1; 13 nucleotides align to TRBD2. Unmatched junction bases numbered 17, after V lost 5 bases and J lost 7 bases. CDR1 is MDHEN, CDR2 SYDVKM, per germline. The CDR3 is made up of 19 amino acids. In DNA, the CDR3 is TGTGCCAGCAGTCCGAATACTAGCGGGAGGGCCGCTTTACAAAATGAGCAGTTCTTC. As protein: CASSPNTSGRAALQNEQFF.

The chain carries TRBV5-1 and TRBJ2-6; D is ambiguous. The ends were cut back, 6 bases at V and 4 bases at J, with 20 bases in the middle. CDR1 is SGHRS and CDR2 is YFSETQ in the germline V gene. The CDR3 covers 17 residues. The CDR3 sequence is CASNPGSHSRGANVLTF. The DNA for the CDR3 is TGCGCCAGCAACCCCGGTTCCCATTCGCGGGGGGCCAACGTCCTGACTTTC.

The chain couples TRBV2 to TRBJ2-5, with TRBD1 identical over 7 bases. CDR3 size: 15 residues. Losses at the gene ends were 6 bases for V and 2 bases for J; bases not matched to a gene: 9. CDR1 SNHLY and CDR2 FYNNEI come from the germline V gene. The CDR3: CASSADRAQQETQYF. The CDR3 nucleotides read TGTGCCAGCAGCGCAGACAGGGCCCAGCAAGAGACCCAGTACTTC.